The 14 T cell receptor beta chains reported below all come from one sample, sequenced in a study of post-analysis software for immune sequencing data. Study outcomes and limitations: About 5 TRBV segments were more frequent in patients than controls; TRBV5-6, TRBV5-1 and TRBV20-1 belonged to this group.

Presence of unique molecular identifiers characterized the TCR beta cDNA libraries. TCRdb re-derived calls from the PCR reads in MiXCR, one entry per CDR3 protein. This sample has hundreds of thousands of distinct CDR3 sequences; 25% to 30% occur once, and the top ten carry approximately 0.6%. Their target antigens are unknown. The sequencing sample was made of blood. The receptors were sampled from a girl between 10 and 17 years old with multiple sclerosis.

The chain recombines TRBV11-1 with TRBJ2-5; perhaps TRBD2 as D (6 bases). Germline-derived CDR1 and CDR2 are SGHAT and FQDESV (reference sequence). The CDR3 is 14 amino acids. Trimming pared 7 bases from V and 0 bases from J, leaving 12 bases between. In nucleotides, the CDR3 is TGTGCCAGCACGGCGGGGAGGTACCAAGAGACCCAGTACTTC. It is translated as CASTAGRYQETQYF.

The genes are TRBV7-2 and TRBJ2-1; TRBD1 aligns across 10 bases. The germline V gene encodes CDR1 SGHTA and CDR2 FQGNSA. The CDR3 has 17 amino acids. The trim removed 5 bases at V and 5 bases at J, leaving 12 bases unmatched. CDR3 in DNA: TGTGCCAGCAGCCTCTATGGGGGGACAGGGGATCACAATGAGCAGTTCTTC. Translation gives CASSLYGGTGDHNEQFF.

This clonotype was counted a few times. The V call is TRBV7-8, the J call TRBJ2-7; D unresolved. From germline, CDR1 is SGHVS and CDR2 FQNEAQ. The CDR3 runs 13 residues. Trimming took 3 bases from V and 3 from J, leaving 9 bases between them. The CDR3 region is CASSFEVLYEQYF. In nucleotides, the CDR3 is TGTGCCAGCAGCTTCGAAGTTCTCTACGAGCAGTACTTC.

CDR3 DNA: TGTGCCAGCAGAAACAGGGAAGGCTTTGGGGCCAACGTCCTGACTTTC. This sequence encodes CASRNREGFGANVLTF. The rearrangement uses TRBV6-5 and TRBJ2-6; tentatively, D is TRBD1 (6 bases). The ends were cut back, 6 bases at V and 3 bases at J, with 15 bases in the middle. The CDR3 is 16 amino acids. CDR1 is MNHEY, CDR2 SVGAGI, per germline.

This clonotype has more than one count but fewer than ten. One end of the junction fails to match germline, which may point to a read error. The chain has TRBV4-1 and TRBJ1-1, with TRBD1 identical over 8 bases. The CDR3 covers 16 residues. Germline loops: CDR1 MGHRA, CDR2 YSYEKL. The CDR3 reads CASPKGQEGRGSEPFF. CDR3 in DNA: TGCGCCAGCCCAAAGGGACAGGAGGGCCGGGGCTCTGAACCTTTCTTT.

The chain couples TRBV20-1 to TRBJ1-5; a possible D gene is TRBD1 (5 bases). Per the germline V gene, CDR1 is DFQATT and CDR2 is SNEGSKA (reference sequence). The CDR3 is 14 residues long. V lost 5 bases and J lost 3, with 14 bases in between. This chain's CDR3 is CSALGRGLNQPQHF. The CDR3 bases are TGCAGTGCTCTAGGGAGGGGACTCAATCAGCCCCAGCATTTT.

J is TRBJ2-3 and V is TRBV9, with D possibly matching TRBD1 (6 bases). The CDR3 loop spans 14 amino acids. V was shortened by 0 bases and J by 11 bases, with 16 bases between the two germline ends. Germline V CDR1 and CDR2: SGDLS, YYNGEE. The CDR3 sequence is CASSVAWGHLQQYF. The DNA for the CDR3 is TGTGCCAGCAGCGTAGCTTGGGGACACTTGCAGCAGTATTTT.

This clonotype turned up a few times. CDR3 sequence reads: CSANVGASTDTQYF. CDR3 nucleotides: TGCAGTGCTAACGTCGGAGCTAGCACAGATACGCAGTATTTT. V usage is TRBV20-1 and J usage is TRBJ2-3; unclear D gene. The V gene lost 4 bases and the J gene lost 0 bases, with 11 bases spanning the gap. Germline V gives CDR1 DFQATT, CDR2 SNEGSKA (reference sequence). This CDR3 is 14 amino acids long.

The chain employs TRBV29-1 and TRBJ2-5; no clear D. Trimming cost V 3 bases and J 5 bases, with 7 bases left between them. The CDR3 runs 11 residues. Germline assignment: CDR1 SQVTM and CDR2 ANQGSEA. The chain's CDR3 is CSVDTGETQYF. Written as DNA, the CDR3 is TGCAGCGTTGATACTGGGGAGACCCAGTACTTC. The variable domain in full, completed from reference TRBV29-1 and TRBJ2-5, reads SAVISQKPSRDICQRGTSLTIQCQVDSQVTMMFWYRQQPGQSLTLIATANQGSEATYESGFVIDKFPISRPNLTFSTLTVSNMSPEDSSIYLCSVDTGETQYFGPGTRLLVL.

The V call is TRBV15, the J call TRBJ2-1; D remains unclear. Germline V CDR1 and CDR2: LNHNV, YYDKDF (reference sequence). The V end was cut by 3 bases, the J end by 10 bases, with 10 bases between. CDR3 length: 12 amino acids. The CDR3 DNA follows: TGTGCCACCAGCAGGACGGTTCGGGAGCAGTTCTTC. Protein sequence: CATSRTVREQFF.

The chain has TRBV2 and TRBJ1-2, with D unresolved. V lost 3 bases and J 7 bases, leaving 15 bases between the germline ends. Germline CDR1 and CDR2: SNHLY and FYNNEI. The CDR3 covers 14 residues. The chain's CDR3 is CASSEPGFLSGYTF. For the CDR3, the DNA is TGTGCCAGCAGTGAGCCCGGGTTTTTAAGTGGCTACACCTTC.

The chain recombines TRBV28 with TRBJ2-7; tentative D call: TRBD1 (6 bases). The length of the CDR3 is 17 residues. CDR1 and CDR2 from the germline V gene are MDHEN and SYDVKM. V dropped 0 bases and J dropped 0 bases, with 15 bases sitting between them. The CDR3 DNA follows: TGTGCCAGCAGTTTATGGTTAGGGACAACCTACTCCTACGAGCAGTACTTC. Its translation: CASSLWLGTTYSYEQYF.

In this sample, this clonotype turned up many times. The chain has TRBV20-1 and TRBJ2-5; D not resolved. CDR1 DFQATT and CDR2 SNEGSKA come from the germline V gene (reference sequence). The CDR3 contains 14 residues. V was shortened by 0 bases and J by 5 bases, with 13 bases between the two germline ends. The CDR3 coding sequence is TGCAGTGCTAGAGATCGGGTGTTGGGGGAGACCCAGTACTTC. Translated: CSARDRVLGETQYF.

This clonotype was picked up many times. This sequence joins TRBV10-3 and TRBJ2-6; possible D gene TRBD1, 6 bases. The CDR3 is made up of 17 amino acids. Germline loops: CDR1 ENHRY, CDR2 SYGVKD. Trimming took 1 base from V and 0 from J, leaving 10 bases between them. The CDR3 loop is CAISEWGPNSGANVLTF. DNA for the CDR3: TGTGCCATCAGTGAGTGGGGGCCAAACTCTGGGGCCAACGTCCTGACTTTC.